The sequence of this T cell receptor beta chain was determined in a study of cytomegalovirus exposure and HLA in healthy donors. This CDR3 is 16 amino acids long. The germline V gene has CDR1 MNHEY and CDR2 SMNVEV (reference sequence). Trimming took 3 bases from V and 6 from J; bases not matched to a gene: 7. The primer mix had 60 Vbeta and 13 Jbeta primers. Clones were read by immunoSEQ multiplex PCR, and TCRdb kept only the in-frame ones, dropping some. The sample shows around 170,000 clones, less than 90% of them seen only once. The rearrangement links TRBV27 to TRBJ2-3; 12 bases line up with TRBD2. The source of this sequence is a girl aged 5 to 17 in good health and CMV-seropositive. The sample consisted of PBMCs. CDR3 residues: CASSFASGRVGDTQYF. The DNA of the CDR3 is TGTGCCAGCAGTTTTGCTAGCGGGAGGGTCGGGGATACGCAGTATTTT.